The 28 T cell receptor beta chains below were found in one sample sequenced in a study of tissue T cells after allogeneic stem cell transplantation. Some clones are missing from TCRdb's copy, which holds only in-frame ones; the method was immunoSEQ multiplex PCR. Of roughly 45,000 clones in the sample, 73% were seen once. The sample was sorted cells pooled from one or two spleens. The receptor set was obtained from a pool of C57BL/6 mice in good health.

With respect to this clone: Genes and germline are mouse. Sequencing ends 1 residue short of the CDR3 end; the germline J gene provides the rest. This chain links TRBV13-2 with TRBJ2-5, with TRBD2 matching 10 bases. V lost 0 bases, J lost 2 bases, and 6 bases stayed unmatched. The CDR3 is 17 residues long. Per the germline V gene, CDR1 is NNHNN and CDR2 is SYGAGS (reference sequence). CDR3 bases read: TGTGCCAGCGGTGATGCTCCTGGGGGGGCCGGCCAAGACACCCAGTAC. It encodes CASGDAPGGAGQDTQY. The complete CDR3 reads CASGDAPGGAGQDTQYF.

Note on this clone: The genes and germline here are from mouse. With the read ending 1 residue before the CDR3 end, the germline J gene is used to fill in that end. The chain combines TRBV13-3 with TRBJ2-1; 12 bases agree with TRBD2. V shed 4 bases and J 10 bases; nucleotides not matched to a gene: 3. Germline CDR1 is NNHDY and CDR2 is SYVADS. The CDR3 contains 13 residues. The CDR3 region is CASSWTGGGEQFF. The CDR3 bases that were read are TGTGCCAGCAGTTGGACTGGGGGGGGAGAGCAGTTC.

Only a few counts were recorded for this clone. Here the gene names and germline are mouse. The CDR3 end falls 1 residue outside the read, so it is completed with the germline J gene. The V gene is TRBV31, the J gene TRBJ2-1, with 7 bases lining up with TRBD1. Germline CDR1 GKSSPN, CDR2 SITVG. J was trimmed by 6 bases and V by 4 bases; bases with no gene match: 3. CDR3 length: 12 amino acids. The CDR3 region is CAWTNRGAEQFF. The sequenced part of the CDR3 DNA is TGTGCCTGGACCAACAGGGGTGCTGAGCAGTTC.

In its sample, this clone was seen once. Mouse germline and gene names are used. The CDR3 DNA, read in part, is TGTGCCAGCAGAGGGACAGGGGATGCAGAAACGCTGTAT. Encoded protein: CASRGTGDAETLY. The entire CDR3 protein is CASRGTGDAETLYF. The rearrangement joins TRBV14 to TRBJ2-3, with 10 bases lining up with TRBD1. The DNA ends 1 residue before the CDR3 does, and the rest of the CDR3 is filled in from the germline J gene. The CDR3 loop spans 14 amino acids. J was trimmed by 2 bases and V by 5 bases; bases with no gene match: 2. CDR1 and CDR2 from the germline V gene are SGHDT and FRDEAV.

Concerning this clone itself: Mouse gene names apply. The read terminates 1 residue ahead of where the CDR3 ends, so the germline J gene completes it. The chain uses TRBV20 and TRBJ2-5; D uncertain. The CDR3 totals 14 residues. V gave up 6 bases and J gave up 0 bases, with 13 bases separating them. Germline V lookup: CDR1 GFQATS, CDR2 STVNSAI. CDR3 protein: CGALVDINQDTQYF. CDR3 DNA, as far as it was read: TGTGGTGCCCTGGTGGATATTAACCAAGACACCCAGTAC.

A word on this clone: Gene names denote mouse genes. The read halts 1 residue ahead of the CDR3 end, with the missing end drawn from the germline J gene. The chain has TRBV5 and TRBJ1-1; maybe TRBD1 (5 bases). From germline, CDR1 is LGHNA and CDR2 YNLKQL (reference sequence). This CDR3 spans 12 amino acids. The V gene lost 0 bases and the J gene lost 6 bases, with 5 bases spanning the gap. The CDR3 spells CASSQETAEVFF. CDR3 bases read: TGTGCCAGCAGCCAAGAGACAGCAGAAGTCTTC.

A remark on this clone: Gene names denote mouse genes. The CDR3 goes on 1 residue after the read ends, and that part is filled in from the germline J gene. The genes are TRBV13-3 and TRBJ2-5; 8 bases match TRBD1. V lost 4 bases and J lost 8; bases outside the gene matches: 3. Per germline, CDR1 NNHDY and CDR2 SYVADS. CDR3 length: 12 amino acids. The CDR3 bases that were read are TGTGCCAGCAGTTCAGGGGGCGGCACCCAGTAC. Translation gives CASSSGGGTQY. The whole CDR3 reads CASSSGGGTQYF.

To note about this clone: Mouse names are used for the genes. The sequenced fragment ends 1 residue before the CDR3 boundary, so the rest is inferred from the germline J gene. This sample also contains other DNA sequences that code for the same CDR3. The chain carries TRBV13-1 and TRBJ2-4, with D hard to call. The CDR3 contains 11 residues. Germline V gene sequence: CDR1 NSHNY, CDR2 SYGAGN. V gave up 2 bases and J gave up 3 bases, with 1 base separating them. The CDR3 sequence is CASSDQNTLYF. CDR3 bases read: TGTGCCAGCAGTGACCAAAACACCTTGTAC.

This clone has only one observation. Gene names refer to mouse genes. The read terminates 1 residue ahead of where the CDR3 ends, so the germline J gene completes it. V is TRBV14 and J is TRBJ1-2; D unclear. The CDR3 covers 13 residues. V lost 1 base, J lost 0 bases, and 4 bases lay in between. Germline assignment: CDR1 SGHDT and CDR2 FRDEAV. CDR3 sequence: CASSFTANSDYTF. Partial CDR3 DNA: TGTGCCAGCAGTTTCACAGCAAACTCCGACTACACC.

Of note for this clone: Gene names refer to mouse genes. The CDR3 extends 1 residue past the end of the read, so its final part is completed from the germline J gene. The chain combines TRBV4 with TRBJ2-5, with TRBD2 identical over 11 bases. Germline V gene data show CDR1 as LGHDT and CDR2 as YNNKQL (reference sequence). V shed 3 bases and J 6 bases; nucleotides not matched to a gene: 5. This CDR3 is 15 amino acids long. The CDR3: CASSYRDWGSDTQYF. The CDR3 bases that were read are TGTGCCAGCAGCTATCGGGACTGGGGGAGTGACACCCAGTAC.

This clone was seen only a few times. Mouse gene names apply. The read halts 1 residue ahead of the CDR3 end, with the missing end drawn from the germline J gene. This chain uses TRBV31 with TRBJ1-5; D may be TRBD1 (5 bases). Germline lookup yields CDR1 GKSSPN and CDR2 SITVG. This CDR3 contains 13 residues. Trimming took 0 bases from V and 7 from J, leaving 10 bases between them. The CDR3 bases that were read are TGTGCCTGGAGTCTAGTCAGGGATCAGGCTCCGCTT. Translated: CAWSLVRDQAPL. The complete CDR3 protein is CAWSLVRDQAPLF.

Regarding this clone: Gene and germline names: mouse. The read finishes 1 residue shy of the CDR3 end, and the germline J gene is used to complete it. The gene calls are TRBV13-2 and TRBJ1-2; 7 bases match TRBD1. Germline V gives CDR1 NNHNN, CDR2 SYGAGS (reference sequence). The trim removed 0 bases at V and 0 bases at J, leaving 2 bases unmatched. CDR3 size: 15 residues. CDR3 DNA (partial): TGTGCCAGCGGTGATGGGACAGGAGCAAACTCCGACTACACC. Amino acids: CASGDGTGANSDYT. The whole CDR3 protein is CASGDGTGANSDYTF.

As for this clone: The genes are named according to mouse. Read data end 1 residue before the CDR3 end; the end is taken from the germline J gene. This sequence joins TRBV13-1 and TRBJ2-7; D possibly uses TRBD1 or TRBD2 (5 bases each). V was clipped by 0 bases and J by 0 bases, with 13 bases between them. Germline loops: CDR1 NSHNY, CDR2 SYGAGN. This CDR3 has 16 residues. The CDR3: CASSDGGFSSSYEQYF. The part of the CDR3 DNA that was read is TGTGCCAGCAGTGATGGGGGGTTCTCGAGCTCCTATGAACAGTAC.

As to this clone: Germline and genes: mouse. The DNA ends 1 residue before the CDR3 does, and the rest of the CDR3 is filled in from the germline J gene. This chain uses TRBV5 with TRBJ2-5, with D tentatively TRBD1 (5 bases). CDR3 length: 15 residues. The germline V gene encodes CDR1 LGHNA and CDR2 YNLKQL (reference sequence). V lost 0 bases and J 0 bases, leaving 7 bases between the germline ends. CDR3 protein: CASSQETVNQDTQYF. CDR3 bases read: TGTGCCAGCAGCCAAGAGACAGTTAACCAAGACACCCAGTAC.

A note on this clone: These gene names are mouse names. The observed sequence ends 1 residue before the CDR3 terminus, with the missing tail filled in from the germline J gene. The J gene is TRBJ1-6, the V gene TRBV24; D ambiguous. TRBJ1-6 is an open reading frame, and its role is uncertain. The ends were cut back, 6 bases at V and 0 bases at J, with 12 bases in the middle. The CDR3 spans 16 residues. Per the germline V gene, CDR1 is KGHTA and CDR2 is FRNEEI. The CDR3 reads CASRRQLISYNSPLYF. CDR3 bases read: TGTGCCAGCAGACGACAATTAATTTCCTATAATTCGCCCCTCTAC.

This clone was seen only once. Here the gene names and germline are mouse. The observed sequence ends 1 residue before the CDR3 terminus, with the missing tail filled in from the germline J gene. J is TRBJ1-6 and V is TRBV2; 8 nucleotides align to TRBD1. TRBJ1-6 falls under the ORF class, with uncertain function. This CDR3 has 14 amino acids. The germline CDR1 and CDR2 sequences are LGHNA and YSYQKL. The ends lost 2 bases at V and 8 bases at J; junction bases unmatched: 2. CDR3 bases read: TGTGCCAGCAGCCAACAGGGGGCCGATTCGCCCCTCTAC. Translation: CASSQQGADSPLY. The full CDR3 sequence reads CASSQQGADSPLYF.

About this clone: Germline and genes: mouse. The CDR3 goes on 1 residue after the read ends, and that part is filled in from the germline J gene. This chain connects TRBV3 to TRBJ2-2; 8 bases are shared with TRBD2. CDR1 and CDR2 from the germline V gene are SNHLY and FYNGKV (reference sequence). The junction had 2 bases not matched to a gene; V was cut back by 2 bases and J by 0 bases. This CDR3 is 16 amino acids long. The CDR3 spells CASSLTGGANTGQLYF. Partial CDR3 DNA: TGTGCCAGCAGCTTAACTGGGGGTGCAAACACCGGGCAGCTCTAC.

This clone was observed a few times. Genes here carry mouse names. The read terminates 1 residue before the CDR3 end, so the remaining end is supplied by the germline J gene. The J gene is TRBJ1-4, the V gene TRBV29; D remains unclear. Germline-derived CDR1 and CDR2 are MSHET and SYDVDS. CDR3 length: 13 residues. Partial CDR3 DNA: TGTGCCTCCATAAATAACAGCAACGAAAGATTATTT. Protein: CASINNSNERLF. The full CDR3 sequence reads CASINNSNERLFF.

As regards this clone: The gene names here belong to mouse. The CDR3 goes on 1 residue after the read ends, and that part is filled in from the germline J gene. The V gene is TRBV19, the J gene TRBJ1-3, with D perhaps TRBD1 (6 bases). The V end lost 2 bases, the J end lost 2 bases, and 11 bases lay between the germline ends. The CDR3 totals 15 residues. Germline CDR1 FNHDT, CDR2 SITEND (reference sequence). CDR3 in amino acids: CASSMRGAPGNTLYF. The DNA read from the CDR3 is TGTGCCAGCAGTATGAGGGGGGCGCCTGGAAATACGCTCTAT.

This clone was detected once. Genes and germline are mouse. The read ends 1 residue before the CDR3 terminus; that terminus is restored from the germline J gene. The V gene is TRBV13-3, the J gene TRBJ2-3; 7 nucleotides line up with TRBD2. The CDR3 spans 16 residues. Germline V lookup: CDR1 NNHDY, CDR2 SYVADS. V dropped 3 bases and J dropped 0; count of bases not matched to a gene: 7. The DNA read from the CDR3 is TGTGCCAGCAGTGGTCCGGGGGGGTCTAGTGCAGAAACGCTGTAT. The encoded protein is CASSGPGGSSAETLY. The entire CDR3 reads CASSGPGGSSAETLYF.

Turning to this clone: Genes and germline are mouse. The read terminates 1 residue ahead of where the CDR3 ends, so the germline J gene completes it. The chain combines TRBV14 with TRBJ2-1; D not resolved. Trimming shortened V by 4 bases and J by 7 bases, and 6 bases separated the two germline ends. The CDR3 totals 11 residues. CDR1 and CDR2 (germline): SGHDT, FRDEAV. CDR3: CASSVMAEQFF. The DNA read from the CDR3 is TGTGCCAGCAGTGTGATGGCTGAGCAGTTC.

On this clone itself: Gene names denote mouse genes. The read halts 1 residue ahead of the CDR3 end, with the missing end drawn from the germline J gene. The rearrangement joins TRBV15 to TRBJ2-7, with no clear D. Germline V gives CDR1 SGHND, CDR2 FRSKSL. Trimming took 6 bases from V and 0 from J, leaving 9 bases between them. This CDR3 region has 13 residues. CDR3 bases read: TGTGCCAGCAGCCCTGGTAGCTCCTATGAACAGTAC. Translating gives CASSPGSSYEQY. In full, the CDR3 reads CASSPGSSYEQYF.

A remark on this clone: All gene names here are mouse names. Read data end 1 residue before the CDR3 end; the end is taken from the germline J gene. This rearrangement joins TRBV26 to TRBJ2-4; the D is unclear. The CDR3 is 13 residues long. Trimming removed 4 bases from V and 0 bases from J, with 5 bases in between. Germline assignment: CDR1 KGHPV and CDR2 FQNQEV (reference sequence). The DNA read from the CDR3 is TGTGCCAGCAGTCGACATAGTCAAAACACCTTGTAC. Translated: CASSRHSQNTLY. The complete CDR3 protein is CASSRHSQNTLYF.

With regard to this clone: Mouse gene names apply. The read ends 1 residue early relative to the CDR3; the germline J gene fills the gap. V is TRBV19 and J is TRBJ2-1; 9 bases are a match to TRBD1. The CDR3 has 15 residues. Germline CDR1 FNHDT, CDR2 SITEND (reference sequence). Trimming removed 3 bases from V and 3 bases from J; junction bases left unmatched: 4. CDR3 DNA, as far as it was read: TGTGCCAGCAGTAAAAGACAGGGGGGCTATGCTGAGCAGTTC. Translating gives CASSKRQGGYAEQF. The complete CDR3 reads CASSKRQGGYAEQFF.

As concerns this clone: All gene names here are mouse names. The missing CDR3 end, 1 residue past where the read stops, is filled in from the germline J gene. The genes are TRBV15 and TRBJ1-6, with 11 bases aligning to TRBD1. TRBJ1-6 is annotated as an ORF whose role is uncertain. Per germline, CDR1 SGHND and CDR2 FRSKSL. The CDR3 extends over 16 amino acids. Trimming cost V 5 bases and J 2 bases; bases outside gene matches: 2. The chain's CDR3 is CASSLDRGPYNSPLYF. Incomplete CDR3 DNA: TGTGCCAGCAGTCTGGACAGGGGGCCCTATAATTCGCCCCTCTAC.

Remarks on this clone: Mouse gene names apply. The read halts 1 residue ahead of the CDR3 end, with the missing end drawn from the germline J gene. In the same sample, other DNA sequences code for this CDR3. This chain joins TRBV13-2 and TRBJ2-5; no clear D gene. Trimming pared 3 bases from V and 0 bases from J, leaving 5 bases between. This CDR3 has 13 amino acids. Germline V gives CDR1 NNHNN, CDR2 SYGAGS (reference sequence). The DNA read from the CDR3 is TGTGCCAGCGGTGGACTTAACCAAGACACCCAGTAC. It yields the protein CASGGLNQDTQY. Given in full, the CDR3 is CASGGLNQDTQYF.

Notes on this clone: All gene names here are mouse names. Sequencing ends 1 residue short of the CDR3 end; the germline J gene provides the rest. V usage is TRBV13-2 and J usage is TRBJ2-5, with 7 bases identical to TRBD1. CDR1 is NNHNN and CDR2 is SYGAGS in the germline V gene (reference sequence). This CDR3 comprises 14 residues. Unmatched junction bases numbered 5, after V lost 5 bases and J lost 2 bases. The CDR3 bases that were read are TGTGCCAGCGGGGGGGACAGAATCCAAGACACCCAGTAC. The encoded protein is CASGGDRIQDTQY. The CDR3 reads in full as CASGGDRIQDTQYF.

Concerning this clone itself: Gene labels here are mouse ones. The CDR3 extends 1 residue past the end of the read, so its final part is completed from the germline J gene. The rearrangement links TRBV13-1 to TRBJ1-2, with D perhaps matching TRBD1 (5 bases). The CDR3 length is 13 residues. CDR1 is NSHNY and CDR2 is SYGAGN in the germline V gene. The ends were cut back, 1 base at V and 6 bases at J, with 10 bases in the middle. Here the CDR3 reads CASSDPTGPDYTF. The part of the CDR3 DNA that was read is TGTGCCAGCAGTGATCCCACAGGCCCCGACTACACC.